Detailed here is one T cell receptor beta chain. Antigen specificity is unknown. A multiplex PCR was run with 60 Vbeta primers and 13 Jbeta primers. The repertoire was sequenced with immunoSEQ multiplex PCR; TCRdb's copy has only in-frame clones and lacks some. Of approximately 220,000 clones in the sample, over 80% were seen once. The sample is drawn from a study of cytomegalovirus exposure and HLA in healthy donors. This CDR3 is built from 18 residues. V shed 3 bases, J shed 5 bases, and the junction held 17 bases outside the gene matches. The germline V gene has CDR1 SEHNR and CDR2 FQNEAQ (reference sequence). Study-wide results and limits: CMV serostatus was the only recorded immune exposure for donors.

Sequenced: PBMCs. The chain carries TRBV7-9 and TRBJ1-2; 8 positions match TRBD1. This sequence originates from a boy aged 2-9 years in good health and CMV-seronegative. CDR3 DNA sequence: TGTGCCAGCAGCTTTAAAGGCGCACAGGGGGACATCATATATGGCTACACCTTC. It encodes CASSFKGAQGDIIYGYTF. Filled out from reference TRBV7-9 and TRBJ1-2, the complete variable domain reads DTGVSQNPRHKITKRGQNVTFRCDPISEHNRLYWYRQTLGQGPEFLTYFQNEAQLEKSRLLSDRFSAERPKGSFSTLEIQRTEQGDSAMYLCASSFKGAQGDIIYGYTFGSGTRLTVV.